This T cell receptor (beta chain) was recovered during a study of cytomegalovirus exposure and HLA in healthy donors. General study results and limits: The study designated about 180 TCR beta chains cytomegalovirus-associated. Most TCR beta V segments were productive about 90% or about 30% of the time in an earlier analysis. Presence/absence analysis assumed near-uniform sequencing depth across donors.

Healthy bone marrow donors formed the donor group. Germline lookup yields CDR1 SGHRS and CDR2 YFSETQ. The CDR3 totals 19 residues. Between the trimmed V and J ends, which lost 2 bases and 6 bases, there was a span of 27 bases. As to this clone: What it recognizes is unknown.

PCR amplification relied on 60 Vbeta primers (plus 13 Jbeta primers). Profiling relied on immunoSEQ multiplex PCR, and the TCRdb table lists in-frame clones only, not all of them. The table has 140,000 to 150,000 clones, over 80% seen once. The sample taken for sequencing was PBMCs. J is TRBJ2-1 and V is TRBV5-1; TRBD1 is a possible D gene (7 bases). The TCR sequence derives from a male donor in good health and CMV-seronegative. The DNA of the CDR3 is TGCGCCAGCAGCTTTCGCCCCGATAGATCAGGGGGGACTCGCAATGAGCAGTTCTTC. This codes for CASSFRPDRSGGTRNEQFF.